This record covers a single T cell receptor (beta chain). Antigen: not known. V was clipped by 3 bases and J by 5 bases, with 10 bases between them. The V gene's germline CDR1 is MGHDK and CDR2 SYGVNS. CDR3 size: 13 residues. This entry is derived from a study of CD8 T cells in Susac syndrome. The multiple sclerosis control group consisted of treatment-naive patients whose relapsing-remitting disease, which was either stable or active, fulfilled revised McDonald criteria. Findings and caveats of the study: The number of individuals included in the study's TCR sequencing and HLA analysis was acknowledged as relatively small.

Random hexamers primed reverse transcription of roughly 0.5 to 1 ug RNA. With immunoSEQ multiplex PCR, TCR beta CDR3 was amplified across 54 Vbeta and 13 Jbeta. TCRdb reanalysed the immunoSEQ multiplex PCR reads using MiXCR and keeps one entry per CDR3 protein. The table shows around 130,000 distinct CDR3 sequences, with roughly 76% occurring only once. Source material: CD8+ T cells from PBMCs. The TCR was taken from a human donor with multiple sclerosis. The V gene is TRBV25-1, the J gene TRBJ2-5; the D gene could be TRBD1 or TRBD2 (5 bases each). This CDR3 is CASSEGTPETQYF. In DNA form, the CDR3 reads TGTGCCAGCAGTGAGGGGACGCCGGAGACCCAGTACTTC.